These 20 T cell receptor beta chains were all obtained from the same sample, sequenced in a study of CD8+ T cells in alopecia areata. The treatment here: oral pan-JAK inhibitor, 5-10 mg twice daily. In each case, RNA was isolated and then reverse transcribed into cDNA as the sequencing template. Repertoires were generated with immunoSEQ multiplex PCR, while TCRdb's copy carries only in-frame clones and drops some. The data contain 150,000 to 200,000 clones, 58% of them singletons. The sequencing used CD4+ T cells sorted from blood, collected between weeks 55 and 65, from a patient treated with tofacitinib. These receptors came from a human donor with alopecia areata.

This clone has more than one count but fewer than ten. The chain combines TRBV7-2 with TRBJ2-1, with a weak D call TRBD2 (5 bases). From germline, CDR1 is SGHTA and CDR2 FQGNSA. This CDR3 spans 14 amino acids. Between the trimmed V and J ends, which lost 3 bases and 9 bases, there was a span of 15 bases. CDR3 loop: CASSFNGATSEQFF. As DNA, the CDR3 is TGTGCCAGCAGCTTTAACGGAGCCACTAGTGAGCAGTTCTTC.

There are a few counts of this clone. The chain employs TRBV27 and TRBJ2-4; tentatively, D is TRBD2 (6 bases). V was shortened by 5 bases and J by 3 bases, with 14 bases between the two germline ends. The CDR3 is 15 amino acids. Germline V gives CDR1 MNHEY, CDR2 SMNVEV (reference sequence). In DNA, the CDR3 is TGTGCCAGCAGTCCAGTTGTGGGGGGCAAAAACATTCAGTACTTC. Translated, it gives CASSPVVGGKNIQYF.

This chain links TRBV23-1 with TRBJ2-7; the D is unclear. TRBV23-1 is an ORF; its function is uncertain. V was trimmed by 3 bases and J by 1 base, leaving 13 bases between them. There are 15 residues in the CDR3. Written as DNA, the CDR3 is TGCGCCAGCAGTCACTCGGTAGGATGGTCCTACGAGCAGTACTTC. Translated, it gives CASSHSVGWSYEQYF.

This chain links TRBV11-1 with TRBJ2-7; a possible D gene is TRBD1 (6 bases). Trimming cost V 8 bases and J 4 bases, with 21 bases left between them. Per the germline V gene, CDR1 is SGHAT and CDR2 is FQDESV (reference sequence). The CDR3 runs to 15 residues. The CDR3 DNA reads as TGTGCCAGCCGGAAACGGACAGATAAATATTACGAGCAGTACTTC. This sequence encodes CASRKRTDKYYEQYF. Drawing the rest from reference TRBV11-1 and TRBJ2-7, the complete variable domain is EAEVAQSPRYKITEKSQAVAFWCDPISGHATLYWYRQILGQGPELLVQFQDESVVDDSQLPKDRFSAERLKGVDSTLKIQPAELGDSAMYLCASRKRTDKYYEQYFGPGTRLTVT.

In DNA form, the CDR3 reads TGTGCCAGCTCACTAGGGACAGGGAATCAGCCCCAGCATTTT. Protein product: CASSLGTGNQPQHF. The V and J genes are TRBV18 and TRBJ1-5; 9 bases fit TRBD1. The CDR3 has 14 residues. Germline CDR1 is KGHSH and CDR2 is LQKENI. V trimming: 4 bases; J trimming: 4 bases; junction bases outside the gene matches: 2.

The rearrangement joins TRBV6-6 to TRBJ1-5, with D uncertain. This CDR3 comprises 13 residues. In germline, CDR1 is MNHNY, CDR2 SVGAGI (reference sequence). Between the trimmed V and J ends, which lost 7 bases and 0 bases, there was a span of 7 bases. The CDR3 is CASTAYSNQPQHF. As DNA, the CDR3 is TGTGCCAGCACCGCGTATAGCAATCAGCCCCAGCATTTT.

The rearrangement links TRBV5-1 to TRBJ1-2; TRBD1 matches at 8 bases. The germline V gene has CDR1 SGHRS and CDR2 YFSETQ. The CDR3 consists of 14 residues. The ends lost 8 bases at V and 6 bases at J; junction bases unmatched: 12. CDR3 DNA sequence: TGCGCCAGTTACAAAGGACAGGGTATGAATGGCTACACCTTC. Translated, it gives CASYKGQGMNGYTF.

The rearrangement uses TRBV29-1 and TRBJ2-3; TRBD2 aligns across 7 bases. Germline assignment: CDR1 SQVTM and CDR2 ANQGSEA. V trimming: 7 bases; J trimming: 1 base; junction bases outside the gene matches: 11. The CDR3 sequence is 15 residues long. The CDR3 loop is CSDTLGGTGTDTQYF. CDR3 DNA sequence: TGCAGCGACACCCTGGGGGGGACCGGCACAGATACGCAGTATTTT.

The chain carries TRBV29-1 and TRBJ1-4, with no clear D. The V gene lost 6 bases and the J gene lost 0 bases, with 14 bases spanning the gap. Germline loops: CDR1 SQVTM, CDR2 ANQGSEA. The CDR3 has 15 residues. CDR3 sequence: CSVGRAGATNEKLFF. The CDR3 DNA reads as TGCAGCGTAGGTCGGGCGGGAGCAACTAATGAAAAACTGTTTTTT.

The J gene is TRBJ2-1, the V gene TRBV5-6; the D is unclear. Deletions cut 4 bases from V and 4 bases from J, with 3 bases between. Germline V lookup: CDR1 SGHDT, CDR2 YYEEEE. The CDR3 contains 11 residues. Here the CDR3 reads CASSRYNEQFF. The DNA for the CDR3 is TGTGCCAGCAGCCGATACAATGAGCAGTTCTTC.

In its sample, this clone was seen once. The CDR3 DNA reads as TGCAGCGTTGACGGAGGTGGAGGGGAGCTGTTTTTT. Amino acid sequence: CSVDGGGGELFF. The chain is built from TRBV29-1 and TRBJ2-2, with D possibly being TRBD2 (5 bases). This CDR3 region has 12 residues. V lost 3 bases, J lost 8 bases, and 10 bases lay in between. Germline CDR1 and CDR2: SQVTM and ANQGSEA.

This clone showed up just a few times. The V gene is TRBV29-1, the J gene TRBJ2-5, with D possibly TRBD2 on 5 matching bases. The germline V gene has CDR1 SQVTM and CDR2 ANQGSEA. The CDR3 spans 12 residues. V was trimmed by 2 bases and J by 4 bases, leaving 8 bases between them. The CDR3 DNA sequence: TGCAGCGTTGAAAGAGGGAGAGAGACCCAGTACTTC. Its translation: CSVERGRETQYF.

V usage is TRBV5-1 and J usage is TRBJ2-1; no reliable D call. Trimming shortened V by 0 bases and J by 3 bases, and 4 bases separated the two germline ends. The length of the CDR3 is 13 residues. Germline V gene lookup returns CDR1 SGHRS and CDR2 YFSETQ. The CDR3 reads CASSLDSYNEQFF. The CDR3 coding sequence is TGCGCCAGCAGCTTGGACAGCTACAATGAGCAGTTCTTC.

The chain is built from TRBV29-1 and TRBJ2-7, with 7 bases that match TRBD1. The CDR3 spans 11 residues. Trimming at V came to 7 bases and at J to 3 bases, leaving 3 bases not matched to a gene. The germline gives CDR1 SQVTM, CDR2 ANQGSEA. The chain's CDR3 is CSGGDSYEQYF. CDR3 in DNA: TGCAGCGGAGGGGACAGCTACGAGCAGTACTTC.

The chain employs TRBV6-5 and TRBJ2-5; no firm D call. The V end lost 2 bases, the J end lost 2 bases, and 9 bases lay between the germline ends. Germline lookup yields CDR1 MNHEY and CDR2 SVGAGI. The length of the CDR3 is 14 residues. The CDR3 DNA is TGTGCCAGCAGTTACCCGGGCAGTCAAGAGACCCAGTACTTC. Translation: CASSYPGSQETQYF.

This chain connects TRBV4-1 to TRBJ1-1, with D unresolved. With 4 bases removed from V and 1 base from J, the gap between germline ends came to 7 bases. The CDR3 runs 13 residues. Germline V gene lookup returns CDR1 MGHRA and CDR2 YSYEKL. CDR3 nucleotide sequence: TGCGCCAGCAGCCGAGGAACGAACACTGAAGCTTTCTTT. It yields the protein CASSRGTNTEAFF.

The gene calls are TRBV6-1 and TRBJ2-3; D is unresolved. CDR1 is MNHNS and CDR2 is SASEGT in the germline V gene. The V and J ends lost 11 bases and 3 bases respectively, with 12 bases between them. The CDR3 is 12 residues long. CDR3 sequence (DNA): TGTGCCGCCGGTGCGGTTACAGATACGCAGTATTTT. Translating it yields CAAGAVTDTQYF.

This rearrangement joins TRBV9 to TRBJ2-7; D is possibly TRBD1 (5 bases). The CDR3 is made up of 14 amino acids. Germline lookup yields CDR1 SGDLS and CDR2 YYNGEE. V was trimmed by 0 bases and J by 2 bases, leaving 9 bases between them. CDR3 DNA sequence: TGTGCCAGCAGCGTAGGGGGCAGAGCCTACGAGCAGTACTTC. Amino acid sequence: CASSVGGRAYEQYF.

About this clone itself: The missing conserved phenylalanine or tryptophan at the end of this CDR3 makes a read error likely. The V and J genes are TRBV6-5 and TRBJ1-2; tentative D call: TRBD1 (6 bases). Germline lookup yields CDR1 MNHEY and CDR2 SVGAGI. This CDR3 spans 13 amino acids. The germline V and J ends were trimmed by 8 bases and 2 bases, with 12 bases remaining between them. CDR3: CASRRGQNYGYTL. CDR3 sequence (DNA): TGTGCCAGCCGCCGAGGACAGAACTATGGCTACACCCTC.

This clone was counted once. Other DNA sequences within the sample encode an identical CDR3. This sequence joins TRBV4-2 and TRBJ1-2, with D unresolved. Trimming took off 0 bases at V and 0 bases at J, with 5 bases between the two ends. The CDR3 spans 14 residues. CDR1 and CDR2 from the germline V gene are LGHNA and YNFKEQ. The CDR3 region has the DNA TGTGCCAGCAGCCAAGATTCCTCTAACTATGGCTACACCTTC. Amino acids: CASSQDSSNYGYTF.